The T cell receptor beta chain described here comes from a study of cytomegalovirus exposure and HLA in healthy donors. About the study: Approximately 170 million T cells yielded approximately 110 million unique TCR beta sequences in earlier analysis. Findings and caveats of the study: The productive fraction for most TCR beta V segments was about 90% or about 30% in an earlier analysis. Trimming of TCR beta V- and J-genes showed a link, identified in a later analysis, to a missense DCLRE1C variant. Excluded: some indistinguishable V segments such as TRBV6-2 and TRBV6-3.

V was trimmed by 1 base and J by 8 bases, leaving 3 bases between them. Germline V gene data show CDR1 as SGHAT and CDR2 as FQDESV (reference sequence). The CDR3 contains 11 residues. PCR involved 60 Vbeta and 13 Jbeta primers. Generated by immunoSEQ multiplex PCR, the TCRdb table keeps only in-frame clones and is missing some. The sample has 180,000 or so clones, around 75% seen once. Note on this clone: Its specificity is not known.

The V gene is TRBV11-1, the J gene TRBJ2-1; no clear D. The source material was PBMCs. The clonotype originates from a middle-aged woman in good health and CMV-seropositive. CDR3 sequence (DNA): TGTGCCAGCAGCTTAGACTATGAGCAGTTCTTC. Translated: CASSLDYEQFF.